The 27 T cell receptor beta chains listed next were all sequenced from one sample in a study of cytomegalovirus exposure and HLA in healthy donors. The method was immunoSEQ multiplex PCR; TCRdb's version includes in-frame clones alone and lacks a portion of them. This table holds under 250,000 clones, approximately 90% found once. Material: PBMCs. The receptors derive from a man younger than 35 in good health and CMV-seronegative.

The chain links TRBV5-1 to TRBJ1-2; D may be TRBD1 (5 bases). This CDR3 comprises 15 residues. V lost 0 bases to trimming and J lost 3 bases, with 12 bases between them. The germline CDR1 and CDR2 sequences are SGHRS and YFSETQ. The CDR3 spells CASSLGTGGDYGYTF. CDR3 nucleotides: TGCGCCAGCAGCTTGGGAACAGGAGGGGACTATGGCTACACCTTC.

The V call is TRBV6-6, the J call TRBJ2-1; D remains unclear. V was trimmed by 8 bases and J by 6 bases, leaving 11 bases between them. The CDR3 length is 12 residues. Germline V lookup: CDR1 MNHNY, CDR2 SVGAGI (reference sequence). Written as DNA, the CDR3 is TGTGCCAGCGAGACTCCCCCCAATGAGCAGTTCTTC. It is translated as CASETPPNEQFF.

The V gene is TRBV28, the J gene TRBJ1-3; D gene uncertain. The germline V gene has CDR1 MDHEN and CDR2 SYDVKM. There are 13 residues in the CDR3. Trimming removed 3 bases from V and 11 bases from J, with 14 bases in between. In DNA, the CDR3 is TGTGCCAGCAGTTTGGAGGGTACTGATGCCATATATTTT. Translation: CASSLEGTDAIYF.

This clone was seen only a few times. The chain links TRBV28 to TRBJ1-3; weak D call: TRBD1 (5 bases). Trimming stripped 7 bases from V and 0 bases from J, with 13 bases between. CDR1 and CDR2 (germline): MDHEN, SYDVKM. The CDR3 is 15 residues long. Here the CDR3 reads CASTRVRASGNTIYF. The CDR3 DNA follows: TGTGCCAGCACCAGGGTAAGGGCCTCTGGAAACACCATATATTTT.

The chain uses TRBV4-1 and TRBJ1-5; D gene uncertain. CDR1 and CDR2 from the germline V gene are MGHRA and YSYEKL. This CDR3 has 16 residues. Trimming stripped 1 base from V and 0 bases from J, with 10 bases between. CDR3 coding DNA: TGCGCCAGCAGCCAAGGTGCCGGGAATAGCAATCAGCCCCAGCATTTT. It codes for CASSQGAGNSNQPQHF.

The chain recombines TRBV7-2 with TRBJ2-1; TRBD2 matches at 9 bases. CDR1 and CDR2 (germline): SGHTA, FQGNSA. V shed 5 bases and J 9 bases; nucleotides not matched to a gene: 11. The CDR3 length is 15 residues. The CDR3 nucleotides read TGTGCCAGCAGCCCCCTGGCCACTAGCGGGTTTGAGCAGTTCTTC. Translation: CASSPLATSGFEQFF.

This chain uses TRBV5-1 with TRBJ2-1; TRBD2 aligns across 14 bases. This CDR3 is 14 amino acids long. Trimming at V came to 4 bases and at J to 11 bases, leaving 5 bases not matched to a gene. Looked up from germline, CDR1 is SGHRS and CDR2 is YFSETQ. The CDR3 coding sequence is TGCGCCAGCAGCCAAGGACTAGCGGGGGGACAGCAGTTCTTC. It encodes CASSQGLAGGQQFF.

CDR3: CAISGKTGITGELFF. The DNA of the CDR3 is TGTGCCATCAGTGGGAAGACAGGGATTACCGGGGAGCTGTTTTTT. The rearrangement links TRBV10-3 to TRBJ2-2, with TRBD1 matching 7 bases. With V trimmed by 4 bases and J by 5 bases, 7 bases remained unmatched. The V gene's germline CDR1 is ENHRY and CDR2 SYGVKD. The CDR3 totals 15 residues.

V gene TRBV28 combines with J gene TRBJ2-7; the match to TRBD1 covers 8 bases. CDR1 is MDHEN and CDR2 is SYDVKM in the germline V gene. The junction had 7 bases not matched to a gene; V was cut back by 5 bases and J by 4 bases. The CDR3 sequence is 14 residues long. CDR3: CASSIGQGLYEQYF. DNA for the CDR3: TGTGCCAGCAGTATCGGACAGGGACTTTACGAGCAGTACTTC. The full variable domain, rest sourced from reference TRBV28 and TRBJ2-7, is DVKVTQSSRYLVKRTGEKVFLECVQDMDHENMFWYRQDPGLGLRLIYFSYDVKMKEKGDIPEGYSVSREKKERFSLILESASTNQTSMYLCASSIGQGLYEQYFGPGTRLTVT.

The V gene is TRBV4-1, the J gene TRBJ2-1; unclear D gene. Germline V gene lookup returns CDR1 MGHRA and CDR2 YSYEKL. This CDR3 is built from 12 residues. Trimming cost V 0 bases and J 10 bases, with 7 bases left between them. The CDR3 loop reads CASSQDGVEQFF. The CDR3 coding sequence is TGCGCCAGCAGCCAAGACGGTGTAGAGCAGTTCTTC.

The rearrangement links TRBV7-9 to TRBJ2-1; 10 positions match TRBD2. J was trimmed by 0 bases and V by 5 bases; bases with no gene match: 7. The V gene's germline CDR1 is SEHNR and CDR2 FQNEAQ (reference sequence). The CDR3 has 17 amino acids. CDR3 amino acids: CASSPGLAGASYNEQFF. CDR3 bases: TGTGCCAGCAGCCCGGGGCTAGCGGGAGCCTCCTACAATGAGCAGTTCTTC. Based on the CDR3 plus reference TRBV7-9 and TRBJ2-1, the full variable domain is DTGVSQNPRHKITKRGQNVTFRCDPISEHNRLYWYRQTLGQGPEFLTYFQNEAQLEKSRLLSDRFSAERPKGSFSTLEIQRTEQGDSAMYLCASSPGLAGASYNEQFFGPGTRLTVL.

The CDR3 nucleotides are TGTGCCAGCAGCTTAGGGGCGGGAGTGACCTACGAGCAGTACTTC. It translates to CASSLGAGVTYEQYF. This sequence joins TRBV7-2 and TRBJ2-7; TRBD2 matches 7 bases. Trimming took 1 base from V and 2 from J; bases not matched to a gene: 5. CDR1 and CDR2 (germline): SGHTA, FQGNSA. CDR3 length: 15 residues. Combining the CDR3 with reference TRBV7-2 and TRBJ2-7 gives the whole variable domain GAGVSQSPSNKVTEKGKDVELRCDPISGHTALYWYRQSLGQGLEFLIYFQGNSAPDKSGLPSDRFSAERTGGSVSTLTIQRTQQEDSAVYLCASSLGAGVTYEQYFGPGTRLTVT.

V is TRBV10-3 and J is TRBJ2-5; weak D call: TRBD2 (6 bases). CDR3 length: 14 amino acids. CDR1 and CDR2 from the germline V gene are ENHRY and SYGVKD. V shed 4 bases and J shed 1 base, with 10 bases lying between them. The CDR3 DNA follows: TGTGCCATCAGTGTGAACGGGGGCCAAGAGACCCAGTACTTC. Translated, it gives CAISVNGGQETQYF.

CDR3 nucleotides: TGTGCCACCGATAACAGGGGCGGCGGGGAGCTGTTTTTT. Its translation: CATDNRGGGELFF. The rearrangement uses TRBV19 and TRBJ2-2; 7 bases are shared with TRBD1. The CDR3 extends over 13 amino acids. Germline V gene sequence: CDR1 LNHDA, CDR2 SQIVND (reference sequence). The trim removed 10 bases at V and 7 bases at J, leaving 9 bases unmatched.

This chain links TRBV5-1 with TRBJ1-1, with D uncertain. The CDR3 runs to 15 residues. The V gene's germline CDR1 is SGHRS and CDR2 YFSETQ. V lost 8 bases to trimming and J lost 5 bases, with 22 bases between them. The CDR3 DNA is TGCGCCAGTTTCGCGCCCGAGGAGGGTGTAACTGAAGCTTTCTTT. Its translation is CASFAPEEGVTEAFF.

The rearrangement joins TRBV10-3 to TRBJ1-4, with D perhaps matching TRBD1 (5 bases). In germline, CDR1 is ENHRY, CDR2 SYGVKD. Trimming left V 10 bases short and J 4 bases short, with 16 bases between. This CDR3 is built from 14 residues. CDR3 sequence reads: CATTAGPFNEKLFF. CDR3 sequence (DNA): TGTGCCACCACCGCGGGACCATTTAATGAAAAACTGTTTTTT.

The V gene is TRBV10-3, the J gene TRBJ2-1; 8 nucleotides align to TRBD2. Germline CDR1 and CDR2: ENHRY and SYGVKD. J lost 1 base, V lost 5 bases, and 13 bases had no gene match. This CDR3 comprises 18 residues. DNA for the CDR3: TGTGCCATCAGTAACAACCCGGGACTAGGCCCTTCCTACAATGAGCAGTTCTTC. It codes for CAISNNPGLGPSYNEQFF.

In DNA, the CDR3 is TGTGCCAGCAGTTACGTCGAGGGTATGAACACTGAAGCTTTCTTT. Protein: CASSYVEGMNTEAFF. The rearrangement uses TRBV6-5 and TRBJ1-1; unclear D gene. This CDR3 spans 15 amino acids. Trimming took 2 bases from V and 0 from J, leaving 10 bases between them. The germline CDR1 and CDR2 sequences are MNHEY and SVGAGI.

The V call is TRBV5-4, the J call TRBJ1-1; D gene ambiguous. The V and J ends lost 1 base and 6 bases respectively, with 10 bases between them. This CDR3 region has 13 residues. The germline gives CDR1 SGHNT, CDR2 YYREEE (reference sequence). DNA of the CDR3: TGTGCCAGCAGCTTGTTTGCCGCGTCTGAAGCTTTCTTT. It encodes CASSLFAASEAFF.

A few counts support this clone. V and J are TRBV6-5 and TRBJ2-2; D may be TRBD2 (5 bases). Germline lookup yields CDR1 MNHEY and CDR2 SVGAGI. This CDR3 is built from 15 residues. V dropped 2 bases and J dropped 0 bases, with 7 bases sitting between them. The CDR3 DNA is TGTGCCAGCAGTTACATCGGGACGAACACCGGGGAGCTGTTTTTT. Translated, it gives CASSYIGTNTGELFF.

The V and J genes are TRBV7-3 and TRBJ2-1; D perhaps matches TRBD2 (6 bases). The germline V and J ends were trimmed by 0 bases and 3 bases, with 12 bases remaining between them. CDR3 length: 16 residues. Germline CDR1 and CDR2: SGHTA and FQGTGA. This chain's CDR3 is CASSLTGGGSYNEQFF. The CDR3 nucleotides read TGTGCCAGCAGCTTAACTGGGGGAGGTAGCTACAATGAGCAGTTCTTC.

The V call is TRBV7-2, the J call TRBJ2-3; 9 bases are a match to TRBD2. The germline CDR1 and CDR2 sequences are SGHTA and FQGNSA. The V gene end was trimmed by 1 base and the J gene end by 4 bases; junction bases not matched to a gene: 6. The CDR3 is made up of 16 amino acids. CDR3 region: CASSLVGTSLPDTQYF. CDR3 DNA sequence: TGTGCCAGCAGCTTAGTCGGGACTAGCCTGCCAGATACGCAGTATTTT.

This sequence joins TRBV10-3 and TRBJ1-1; D gene uncertain. The CDR3 extends over 13 amino acids. CDR1 and CDR2 from the germline V gene are ENHRY and SYGVKD. The V end lost 6 bases, the J end lost 1 base, and 9 bases lay between the germline ends. CDR3: CAIRRLENTEAFF. The CDR3 DNA reads TGTGCCATCAGGCGACTGGAGAACACTGAAGCTTTCTTT.

This sequence joins TRBV7-2 and TRBJ2-1; 12 bases map to TRBD2. The CDR3 extends over 16 amino acids. V gave up 1 base and J gave up 10 bases; unmatched junction bases: 8. Per the germline V gene, CDR1 is SGHTA and CDR2 is FQGNSA. The CDR3 DNA sequence: TGTGCCAGCAGCTTAGTAGCGGTACTAGCGGGGGGAGAGCAGTTCTTC. It codes for CASSLVAVLAGGEQFF.

The rearrangement uses TRBV9 and TRBJ2-3, with 8 bases lining up with TRBD2. The CDR3 covers 14 residues. CDR1 SGDLS and CDR2 YYNGEE come from the germline V gene. J lost 8 bases, V lost 4 bases, and 9 bases had no gene match. CDR3 DNA sequence: TGTGCCAGCAGCCCTCTGACTAGCGAGGGTACGCAGTATTTT. Protein sequence: CASSPLTSEGTQYF.

The genes are TRBV30 and TRBJ2-7; unclear D gene. The V end lost 5 bases, the J end lost 1 base, and 12 bases lay between the germline ends. Germline V gene sequence: CDR1 GTSNPN, CDR2 SVGIG (reference sequence). The CDR3 length is 13 residues. CDR3 sequence: CAWEGTTSYEQYF. In nucleotides, the CDR3 is TGTGCCTGGGAAGGTACTACGTCCTACGAGCAGTACTTC.

The rearrangement joins TRBV7-6 to TRBJ2-4, with 8 bases identical to TRBD2. The CDR3 extends over 16 amino acids. The junction had 12 bases not matched to a gene; V was cut back by 3 bases and J by 8 bases. The germline V gene encodes CDR1 SGHVS and CDR2 FNYEAQ. The CDR3 here is CASSLTGGAGGDIQYF. CDR3 DNA sequence: TGTGCCAGCAGCTTGACCGGGGGGGCCGGTGGGGACATTCAGTACTTC.